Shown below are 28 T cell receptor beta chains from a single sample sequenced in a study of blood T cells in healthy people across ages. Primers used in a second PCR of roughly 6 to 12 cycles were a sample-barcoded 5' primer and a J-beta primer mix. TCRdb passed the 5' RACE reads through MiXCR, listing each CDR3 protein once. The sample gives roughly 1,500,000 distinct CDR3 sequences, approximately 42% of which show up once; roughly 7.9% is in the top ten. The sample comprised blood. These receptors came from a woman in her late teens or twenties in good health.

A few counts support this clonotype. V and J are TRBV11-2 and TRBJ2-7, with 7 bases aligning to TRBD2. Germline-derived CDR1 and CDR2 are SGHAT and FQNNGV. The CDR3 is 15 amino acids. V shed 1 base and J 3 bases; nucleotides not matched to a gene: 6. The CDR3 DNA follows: TGTGCCAGCAGCTTAGGGTTTGGGAGGGGCTACGAGCAGTACTTC. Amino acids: CASSLGFGRGYEQYF.

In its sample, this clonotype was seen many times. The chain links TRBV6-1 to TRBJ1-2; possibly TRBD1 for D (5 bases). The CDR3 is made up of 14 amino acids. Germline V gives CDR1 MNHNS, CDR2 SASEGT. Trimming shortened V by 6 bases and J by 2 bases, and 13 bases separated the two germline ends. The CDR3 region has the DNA TGTGCCAGCAGCCGGACCGGGGCGAACTATGGCTACACCTTC. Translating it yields CASSRTGANYGYTF.

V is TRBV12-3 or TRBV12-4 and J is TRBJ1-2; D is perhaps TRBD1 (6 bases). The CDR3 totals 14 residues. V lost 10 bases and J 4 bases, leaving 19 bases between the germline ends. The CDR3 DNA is TGTGCCACCAACAGGGTTTTAAGTCGCTATGGCTACACCTTC. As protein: CATNRVLSRYGYTF.

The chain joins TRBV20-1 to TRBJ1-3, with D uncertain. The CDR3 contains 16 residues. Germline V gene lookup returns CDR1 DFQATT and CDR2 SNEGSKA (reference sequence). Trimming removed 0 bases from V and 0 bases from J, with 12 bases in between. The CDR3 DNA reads TGCAGTGCTAGAGATCGCAAGGATGGCTCTGGAAACACCATATATTTT. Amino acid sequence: CSARDRKDGSGNTIYF.

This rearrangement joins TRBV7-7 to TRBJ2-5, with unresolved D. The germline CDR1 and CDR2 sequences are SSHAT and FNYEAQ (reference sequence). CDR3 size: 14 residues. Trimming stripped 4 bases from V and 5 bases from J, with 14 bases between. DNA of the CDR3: TGTGCCAGCAGCTCAAGTACAGTCCTCGAGACCCAGTACTTC. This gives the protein CASSSSTVLETQYF.

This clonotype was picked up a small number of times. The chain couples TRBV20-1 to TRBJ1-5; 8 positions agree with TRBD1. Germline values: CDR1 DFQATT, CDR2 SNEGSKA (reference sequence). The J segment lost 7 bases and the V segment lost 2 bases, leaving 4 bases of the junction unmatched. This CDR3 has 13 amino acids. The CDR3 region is CSARQGAGQPQHF. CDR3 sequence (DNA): TGCAGTGCTAGACAGGGGGCAGGCCAGCCCCAGCATTTT.

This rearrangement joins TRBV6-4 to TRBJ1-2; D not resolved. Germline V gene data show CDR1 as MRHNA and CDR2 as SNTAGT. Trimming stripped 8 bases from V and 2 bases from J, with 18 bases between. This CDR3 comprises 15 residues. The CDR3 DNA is TGTGCCAGCCGTCACGAAGACATTCCCAACTATGGCTACACCTTC. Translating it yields CASRHEDIPNYGYTF.

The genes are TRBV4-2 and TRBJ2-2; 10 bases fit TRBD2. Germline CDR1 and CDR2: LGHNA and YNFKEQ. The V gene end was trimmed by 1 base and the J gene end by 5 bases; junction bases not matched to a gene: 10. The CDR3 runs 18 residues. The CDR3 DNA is TGTGCCAGCAGCCAAGTTCACGTTCAAGCGGGGGGGACCGGGGAGCTGTTTTTT. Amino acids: CASSQVHVQAGGTGELFF.

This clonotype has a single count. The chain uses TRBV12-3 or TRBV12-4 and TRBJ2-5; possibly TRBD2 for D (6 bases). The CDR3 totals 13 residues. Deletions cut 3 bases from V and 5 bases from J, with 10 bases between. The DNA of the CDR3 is TGTGCCAGCAGTTTTTGGGGGAGGGAGACCCAGTACTTC. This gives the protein CASSFWGRETQYF.

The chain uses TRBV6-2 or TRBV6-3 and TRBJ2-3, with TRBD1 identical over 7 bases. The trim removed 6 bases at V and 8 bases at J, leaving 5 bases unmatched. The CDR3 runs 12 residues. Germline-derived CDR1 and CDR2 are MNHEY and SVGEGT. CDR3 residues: CASRGTVGTQYF. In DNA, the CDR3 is TGTGCCAGCAGGGGGACAGTCGGTACGCAGTATTTT.

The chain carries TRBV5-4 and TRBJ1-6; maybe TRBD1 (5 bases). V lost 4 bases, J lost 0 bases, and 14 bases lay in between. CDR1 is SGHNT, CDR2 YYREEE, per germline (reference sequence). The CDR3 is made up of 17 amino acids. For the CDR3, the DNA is TGTGCCAGCAGCCTGGGACCGCCGAGCTCCTATAATTCACCCCTCCACTTT. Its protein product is CASSLGPPSSYNSPLHF.

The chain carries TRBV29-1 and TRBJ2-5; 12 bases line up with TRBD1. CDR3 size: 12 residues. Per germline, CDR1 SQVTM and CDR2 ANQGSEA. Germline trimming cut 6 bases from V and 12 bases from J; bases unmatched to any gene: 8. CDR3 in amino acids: CSVGGTGGMEYF. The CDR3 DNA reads TGCAGCGTGGGGGGGACAGGGGGCATGGAGTACTTC.

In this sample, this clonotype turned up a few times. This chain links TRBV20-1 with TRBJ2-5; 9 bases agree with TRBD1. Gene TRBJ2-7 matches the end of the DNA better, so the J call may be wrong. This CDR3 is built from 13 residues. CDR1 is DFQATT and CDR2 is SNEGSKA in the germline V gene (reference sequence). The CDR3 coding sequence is TGCAGTGCTAGAGGACAGGGGGACCACGAGCAGTACTTC. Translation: CSARGQGDHEQYF.

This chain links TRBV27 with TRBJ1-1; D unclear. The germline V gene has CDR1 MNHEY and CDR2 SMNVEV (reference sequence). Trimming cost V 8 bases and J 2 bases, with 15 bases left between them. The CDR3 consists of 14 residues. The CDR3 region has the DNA TGTGCCAGCCTCCCTTACCGGGCTAACACTGAAGCTTTCTTT. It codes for CASLPYRANTEAFF.

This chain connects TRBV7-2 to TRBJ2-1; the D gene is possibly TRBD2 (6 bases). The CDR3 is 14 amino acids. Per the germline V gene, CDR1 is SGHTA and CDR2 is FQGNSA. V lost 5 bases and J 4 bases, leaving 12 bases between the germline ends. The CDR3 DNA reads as TGTGCCAGCAGCCTATGGGGGGATTACAATGAGCAGTTCTTC. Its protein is CASSLWGDYNEQFF.

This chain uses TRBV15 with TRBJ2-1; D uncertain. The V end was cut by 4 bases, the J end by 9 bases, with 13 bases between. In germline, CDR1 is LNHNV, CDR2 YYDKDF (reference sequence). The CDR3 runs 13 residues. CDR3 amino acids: CATSTSTFSEQFF. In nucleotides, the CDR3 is TGTGCCACCAGCACCTCGACCTTTTCTGAGCAGTTCTTC.

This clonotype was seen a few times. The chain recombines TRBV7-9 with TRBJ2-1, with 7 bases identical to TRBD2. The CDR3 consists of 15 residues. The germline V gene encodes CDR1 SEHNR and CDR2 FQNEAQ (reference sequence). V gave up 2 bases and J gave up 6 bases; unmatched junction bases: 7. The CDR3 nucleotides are TGTGCCAGCAGCTTATCGGGGGGAGGCATCAATGAGCAGTTCTTC. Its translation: CASSLSGGGINEQFF.

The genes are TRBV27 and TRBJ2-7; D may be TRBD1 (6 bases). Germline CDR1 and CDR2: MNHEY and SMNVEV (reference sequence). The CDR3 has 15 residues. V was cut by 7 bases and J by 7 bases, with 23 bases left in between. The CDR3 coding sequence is TGTGCCAGCATCCCATATGGGGGCCGCCAGGAAGAGCAGTACTTC. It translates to CASIPYGGRQEEQYF.

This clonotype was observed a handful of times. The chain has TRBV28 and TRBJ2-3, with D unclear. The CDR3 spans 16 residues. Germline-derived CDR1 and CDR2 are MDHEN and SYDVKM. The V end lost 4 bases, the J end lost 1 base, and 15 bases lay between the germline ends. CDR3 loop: CASSYSWVARTDTQYF. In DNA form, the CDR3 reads TGTGCCAGCAGTTACTCGTGGGTGGCCCGCACAGATACGCAGTATTTT.

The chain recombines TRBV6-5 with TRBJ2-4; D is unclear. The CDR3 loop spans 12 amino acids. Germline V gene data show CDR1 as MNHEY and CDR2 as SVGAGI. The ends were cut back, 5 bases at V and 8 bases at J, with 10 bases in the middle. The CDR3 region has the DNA TGTGCCAGCAGTCCGCGAAGGGACATTCAGTACTTC. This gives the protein CASSPRRDIQYF.

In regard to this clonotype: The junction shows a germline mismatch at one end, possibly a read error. The CDR3 protein is CAGSPGYTKAFF. Written as DNA, the CDR3 is TGCGCCGGCAGCCCCGGGTACACTAAAGCTTTCTTT. V and J are TRBV4-1 and TRBJ1-1; no reliable D call. The CDR3 covers 12 residues. Germline CDR1 is MGHRA and CDR2 is YSYEKL.

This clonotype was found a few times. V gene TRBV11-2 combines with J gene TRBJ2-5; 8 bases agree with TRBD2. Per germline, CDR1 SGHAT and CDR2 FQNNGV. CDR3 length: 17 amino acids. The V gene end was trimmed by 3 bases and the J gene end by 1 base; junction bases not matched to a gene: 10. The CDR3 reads CASSFLPLAVLQETQYF. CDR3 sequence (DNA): TGTGCCAGCAGCTTTTTGCCACTAGCGGTACTCCAAGAGACCCAGTACTTC.

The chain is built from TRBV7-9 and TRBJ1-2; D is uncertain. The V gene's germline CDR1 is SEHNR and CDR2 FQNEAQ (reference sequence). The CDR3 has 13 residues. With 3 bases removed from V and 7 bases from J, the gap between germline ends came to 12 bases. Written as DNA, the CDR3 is TGTGCCAGCAGCTTGGGAGGGTTTAGTGGCTACACCTTC. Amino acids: CASSLGGFSGYTF.

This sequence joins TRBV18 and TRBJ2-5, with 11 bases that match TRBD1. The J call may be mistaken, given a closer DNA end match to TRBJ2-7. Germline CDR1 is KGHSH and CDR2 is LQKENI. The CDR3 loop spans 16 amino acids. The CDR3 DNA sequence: TGTGCCAGCTCACCAAGCAGGGACAGGGGGGTCCACGAGCAGTACTTC. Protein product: CASSPSRDRGVHEQYF.

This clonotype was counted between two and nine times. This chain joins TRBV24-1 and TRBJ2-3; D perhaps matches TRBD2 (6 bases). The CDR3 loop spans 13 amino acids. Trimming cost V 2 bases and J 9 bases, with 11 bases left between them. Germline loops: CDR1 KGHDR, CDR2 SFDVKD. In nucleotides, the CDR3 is TGTGCCACCAGTGATTCGCTTGCGGGAACGCAGTATTTT. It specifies CATSDSLAGTQYF.

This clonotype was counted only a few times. The CDR3 nucleotides are TGTGCCAGCAGCTTAGGGTATTCCGCTGAAGCTTTCTTT. Translation gives CASSLGYSAEAFF. The chain has TRBV11-2 and TRBJ1-1; no clear D. The CDR3 has 13 amino acids. Between the trimmed V and J ends, which lost 1 base and 6 bases, there was a span of 9 bases. Germline V gene lookup returns CDR1 SGHAT and CDR2 FQNNGV.

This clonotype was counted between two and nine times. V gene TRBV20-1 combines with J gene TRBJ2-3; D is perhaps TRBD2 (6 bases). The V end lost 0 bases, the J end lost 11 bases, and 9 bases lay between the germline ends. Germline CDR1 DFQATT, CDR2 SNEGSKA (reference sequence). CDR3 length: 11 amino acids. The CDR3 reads CSARDRREQYF. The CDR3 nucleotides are TGCAGTGCTAGAGATCGGCGGGAGCAGTATTTT.

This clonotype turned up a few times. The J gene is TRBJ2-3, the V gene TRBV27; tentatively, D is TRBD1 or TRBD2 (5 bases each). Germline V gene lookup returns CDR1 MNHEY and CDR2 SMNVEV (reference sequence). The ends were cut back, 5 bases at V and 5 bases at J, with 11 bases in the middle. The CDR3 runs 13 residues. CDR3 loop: CASSPRGVDTQYF. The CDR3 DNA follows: TGTGCCAGCAGTCCGCGAGGGGTAGATACGCAGTATTTT.